This T cell receptor beta chain emerged from a study of T cell repertoires in MIS-A myocarditis (dated by TCRdb to between 2021 and 2022). Comment on this clone: No antigen is known for it. Per-base qualities were not stored, and no clone one base away is much larger.

TCRbeta CDR3 regions were amplified with the immunoSEQ bias-controlled multiplex PCR and sequenced at high throughput. The study's own analysis went as follows. The immunoSEQ vendor pipeline collapsed and filtered CDR3 sequences to measure the abundance and frequency of each unique TCRbeta CDR3. Dominant CDR3 amino acid sequences were clustered with SARS-CoV-2-specific ImmuneCODE TCRbeta sequences by CD-HIT at a 90% global sequence identity threshold. Clones were classed as hyperexpanded at frequencies of 0.1 to 1 and as large at frequencies of 0.01 to 0.1. For the dominant clones, CDR3 amino acid sequences and V and J gene assignments were confirmed with MiXCR. The R stringdist package was used to compute Levenshtein distances between the patient clonotypes and the ImmuneCODE hits. TCRdb stores this immuneACCESS table with in-frame sequences only. Part of the clones is absent; in the studies checked, under half of the shortfall reflects unresolved V genes, and no reason is known for the rest. The V and J calls and clone size were taken over from that table, and D and trimming were inferred from the DNA. This sample is represented by roughly 12,000 clones; 65% to 90% of them were singletons. The ten largest clonotypes hold 29% of the sample.

The QIAamp DNA FFPE kit was used to extract genomic DNA from formalin-fixed paraffin-embedded autopsy tissue. The sequence was collected from a man aged 18 to 29 with fulminant myocarditis from multisystem inflammatory syndrome in adults (MIS-A) after COVID-19. Material: right ventricle heart tissue obtained at autopsy. The cell subset or site label of this sample denotes: cardiac tissue sample (left or right ventricle, interventricular septum, or pericardium).

The nucleotides read TGTGCCACCAGTGGGACGGGGTATCAGGACGAGCAGTACTTC. This translates into CATSGTGYQDEQYF. The chain is assembled from TRBV24-1 and TRBJ2-7; tentative D gene TRBD2, with 5 bases matching. The trim is 5 bases for V and 5 bases for J, with a gap of 15 bases between the germline ends. The CDR3 spans 14 residues, from the cysteine through the phenylalanine. The DNA shown is the 42-base CDR3, in frame from base 1. Taken from the germline V gene, the CDR1 and CDR2 loops are KGHDR and SFDVKD.